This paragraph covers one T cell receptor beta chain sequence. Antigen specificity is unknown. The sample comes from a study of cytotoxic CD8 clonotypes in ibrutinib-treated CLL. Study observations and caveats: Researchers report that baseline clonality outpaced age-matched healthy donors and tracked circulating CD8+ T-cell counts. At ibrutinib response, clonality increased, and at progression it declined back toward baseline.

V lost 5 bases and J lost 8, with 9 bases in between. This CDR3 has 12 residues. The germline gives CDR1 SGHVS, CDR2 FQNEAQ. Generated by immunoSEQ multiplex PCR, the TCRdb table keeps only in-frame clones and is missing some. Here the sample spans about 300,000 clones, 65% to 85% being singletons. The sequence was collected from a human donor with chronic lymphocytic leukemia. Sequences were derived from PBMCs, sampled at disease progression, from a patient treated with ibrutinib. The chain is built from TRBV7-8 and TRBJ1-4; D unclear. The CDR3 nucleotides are TGTGCCAGCAGCACCGGGCCCGAAAAACTGTTTTTT. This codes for CASSTGPEKLFF. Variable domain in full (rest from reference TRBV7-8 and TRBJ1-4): GAGVSQSPRYKVAKRGQDVALRCDPISGHVSLFWYQQALGQGPEFLTYFQNEAQLDKSGLPSDRFFAERPEGSVSTLKIQRTQQEDSAVYLCASSTGPEKLFFGSGTQLSVL.